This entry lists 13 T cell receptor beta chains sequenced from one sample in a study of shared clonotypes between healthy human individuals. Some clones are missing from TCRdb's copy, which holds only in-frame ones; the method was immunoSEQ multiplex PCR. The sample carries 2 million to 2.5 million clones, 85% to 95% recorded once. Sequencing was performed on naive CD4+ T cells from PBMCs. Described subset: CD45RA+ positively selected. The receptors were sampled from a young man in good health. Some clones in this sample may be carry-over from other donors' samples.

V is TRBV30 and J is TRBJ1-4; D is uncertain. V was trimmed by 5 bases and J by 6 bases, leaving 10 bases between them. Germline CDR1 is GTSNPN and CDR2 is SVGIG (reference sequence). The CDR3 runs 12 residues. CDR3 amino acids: CAWSLLYEKLFF. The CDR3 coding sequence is TGTGCCTGGTCCCTCCTTTATGAAAAACTGTTTTTT.

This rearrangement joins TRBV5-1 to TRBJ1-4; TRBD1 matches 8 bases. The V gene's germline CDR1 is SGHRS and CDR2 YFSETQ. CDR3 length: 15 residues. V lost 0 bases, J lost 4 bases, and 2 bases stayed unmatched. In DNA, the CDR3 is TGCGCCAGCAGCTTGGGTGACAGGGGTAATGAAAAACTGTTTTTT. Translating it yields CASSLGDRGNEKLFF. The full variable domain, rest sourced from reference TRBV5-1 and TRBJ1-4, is KAGVTQTPRYLIKTRGQQVTLSCSPISGHRSVSWYQQTPGQGLQFLFEYFSETQRNKGNFPGRFSGRQFSNSRSEMNVSTLELGDSALYLCASSLGDRGNEKLFFGSGTQLSVL.

As DNA, the CDR3 is TGTGCCAGCAGAAAACGACAGGGGTATAGCAATCAGCCCCAGCATTTT. Translation gives CASRKRQGYSNQPQHF. The V gene is TRBV28, the J gene TRBJ1-5, with TRBD1 matching 8 bases. Trimming removed 6 bases from V and 0 bases from J; junction bases left unmatched: 7. The CDR3 sequence is 16 residues long. The V gene's germline CDR1 is MDHEN and CDR2 SYDVKM.

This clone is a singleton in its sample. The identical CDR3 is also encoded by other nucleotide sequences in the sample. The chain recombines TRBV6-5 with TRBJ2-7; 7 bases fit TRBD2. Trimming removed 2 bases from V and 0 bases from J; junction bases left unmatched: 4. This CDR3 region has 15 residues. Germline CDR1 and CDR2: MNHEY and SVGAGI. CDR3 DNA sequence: TGTGCCAGCAGTTACGCTAGCGGAAGCTCCTACGAGCAGTACTTC. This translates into CASSYASGSSYEQYF.

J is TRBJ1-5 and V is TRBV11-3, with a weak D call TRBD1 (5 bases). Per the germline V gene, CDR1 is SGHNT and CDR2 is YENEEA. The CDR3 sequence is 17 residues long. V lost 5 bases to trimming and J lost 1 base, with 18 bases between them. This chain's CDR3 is CASSTRVDWGSNQPQHF. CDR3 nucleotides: TGTGCCAGCAGCACGCGGGTGGACTGGGGGAGCAATCAGCCCCAGCATTTT.

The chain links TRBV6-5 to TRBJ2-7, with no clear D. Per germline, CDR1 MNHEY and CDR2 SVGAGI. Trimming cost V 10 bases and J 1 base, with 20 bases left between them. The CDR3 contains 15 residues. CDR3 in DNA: TGTGCCACCAAGAAAGATCGGACCGCTTCCTACGAGCAGTACTTC. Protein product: CATKKDRTASYEQYF.

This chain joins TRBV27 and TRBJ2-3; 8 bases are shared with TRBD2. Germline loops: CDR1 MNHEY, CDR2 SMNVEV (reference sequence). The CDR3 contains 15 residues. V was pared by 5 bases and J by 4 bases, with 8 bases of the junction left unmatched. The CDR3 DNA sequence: TGTGCCAGCAGTCCGGTCACGGGAGGGGCAGATACGCAGTATTTT. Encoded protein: CASSPVTGGADTQYF.

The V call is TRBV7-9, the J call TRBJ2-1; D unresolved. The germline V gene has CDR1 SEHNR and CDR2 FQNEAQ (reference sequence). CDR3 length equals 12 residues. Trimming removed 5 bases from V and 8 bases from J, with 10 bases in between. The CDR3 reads CASSHRFDEQFF. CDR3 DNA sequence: TGTGCCAGCAGCCACCGCTTCGATGAGCAGTTCTTC. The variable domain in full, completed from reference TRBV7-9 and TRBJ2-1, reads DTGVSQNPRHKITKRGQNVTFRCDPISEHNRLYWYRQTLGQGPEFLTYFQNEAQLEKSRLLSDRFSAERPKGSFSTLEIQRTEQGDSAMYLCASSHRFDEQFFGPGTRLTVL.

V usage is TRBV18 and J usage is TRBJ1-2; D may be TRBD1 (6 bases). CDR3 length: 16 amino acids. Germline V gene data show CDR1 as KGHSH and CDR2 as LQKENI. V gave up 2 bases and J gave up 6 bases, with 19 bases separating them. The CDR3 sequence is CASSPSLGGAWNGYTF. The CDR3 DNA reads TGTGCCAGCTCACCAAGTTTGGGGGGCGCGTGGAATGGCTACACCTTC.

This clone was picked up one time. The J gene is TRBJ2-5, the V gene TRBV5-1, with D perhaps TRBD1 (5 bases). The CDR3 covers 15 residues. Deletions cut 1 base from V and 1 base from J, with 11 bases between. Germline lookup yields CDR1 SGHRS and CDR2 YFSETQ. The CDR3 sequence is CASSLQAGRQETQYF. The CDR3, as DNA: TGCGCCAGCAGCTTGCAGGCAGGGCGCCAAGAGACCCAGTACTTC.

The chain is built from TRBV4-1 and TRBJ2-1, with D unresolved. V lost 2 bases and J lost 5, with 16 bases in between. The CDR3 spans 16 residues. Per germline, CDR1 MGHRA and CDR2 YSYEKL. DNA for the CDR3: TGCGCCAGCAGCCAATTCGGTGCCAGTTTTAACAATGAGCAGTTCTTC. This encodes CASSQFGASFNNEQFF.

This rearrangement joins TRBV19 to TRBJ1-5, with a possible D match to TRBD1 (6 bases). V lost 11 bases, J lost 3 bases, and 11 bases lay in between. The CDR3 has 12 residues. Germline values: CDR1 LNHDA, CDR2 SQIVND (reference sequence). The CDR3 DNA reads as TGTGCCTCCCGGGACAACAATCAGCCCCAGCATTTT. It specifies CASRDNNQPQHF. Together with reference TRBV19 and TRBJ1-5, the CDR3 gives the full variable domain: DGGITQSPKYLFRKEGQNVTLSCEQNLNHDAMYWYRQDPGQGLRLIYYSQIVNDFQKGDIAEGYSVSREKKESFPLTVTSAQKNPTAFYLCASRDNNQPQHFGDGTRLSIL.

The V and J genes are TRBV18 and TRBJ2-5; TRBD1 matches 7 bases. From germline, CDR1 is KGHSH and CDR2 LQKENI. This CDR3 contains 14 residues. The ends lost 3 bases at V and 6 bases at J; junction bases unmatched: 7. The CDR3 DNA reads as TGTGCCAGCTCACCGACAGGGTTGAGGCAGACCCAGTACTTC. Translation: CASSPTGLRQTQYF.